These 21 T cell receptor beta chains originate from one sample sequenced in a study of T cell responses to AZD1222 COVID-19 vaccine. The table came from immunoSEQ multiplex PCR; TCRdb's copy has only in-frame clones and leaves some out. The repertoire includes about 150,000 clones, 90% of them detected once, and 3.2% sits in the top ten. The specimen comprised peripheral blood, sampled 28 days after the second AZD1222 dose. These receptors came from an adult who received the AZD1222 COVID-19 vaccine.

The chain links TRBV27 to TRBJ1-5, with 11 bases lining up with TRBD1. The ends lost 4 bases at V and 5 bases at J; junction bases unmatched: 4. This CDR3 has 15 amino acids. Germline V lookup: CDR1 MNHEY, CDR2 SMNVEV (reference sequence). CDR3 sequence (DNA): TGTGCCAGCAGTTGGGGGACAGGGGGAGATCAGCCCCAGCATTTT. It specifies CASSWGTGGDQPQHF.

The rearrangement uses TRBV4-1 and TRBJ1-6; a possible D gene is TRBD1 (6 bases). Looked up from germline, CDR1 is MGHRA and CDR2 is YSYEKL. The CDR3 contains 15 residues. Trimming took off 1 base at V and 9 bases at J, with 13 bases between the two ends. The CDR3: CASSQGQATLSPLHF. CDR3 DNA: TGCGCCAGCAGCCAAGGACAGGCGACCCTTTCACCCCTCCACTTT.

This chain connects TRBV6-4 to TRBJ2-1, with 7 bases fitting TRBD2. The CDR3 is 14 residues long. Germline V lookup: CDR1 MRHNA, CDR2 SNTAGT. V dropped 3 bases and J dropped 5; count of bases not matched to a gene: 4. In nucleotides, the CDR3 is TGTGCCAGCAGTGAGTGGGGAGGGAACAATGAGCAGTTCTTC. Its translation is CASSEWGGNNEQFF.

The table lists this clone with a few counts. The chain carries TRBV27 and TRBJ2-3; D possibly corresponds to TRBD2 (5 bases). The CDR3 runs 15 residues. V was trimmed by 2 bases and J by 1 base, leaving 10 bases between them. Germline values: CDR1 MNHEY, CDR2 SMNVEV (reference sequence). The CDR3 protein is CASSLRGSRTDTQYF. CDR3 DNA: TGTGCCAGCAGTTTACGAGGGTCCCGCACAGATACGCAGTATTTT.

The rearrangement links TRBV21-1 to TRBJ1-6; the table's D call, TRBD1, was not checked against the DNA. TRBV21-1 is a listed pseudogene. The CDR3 has 14 amino acids. The CDR3 loop reads CASSQGTGDSPLHF. The CDR3 DNA follows: TGTGCCAGCAGCCAAGGGACAGGGGATTCACCCCTCCACTTT.

V is TRBV6-5 and J is TRBJ1-1; D is uncertain. V was trimmed by 5 bases and J by 6 bases, leaving 13 bases between them. CDR1 and CDR2 (germline): MNHEY, SVGAGI. The CDR3 extends over 13 amino acids. The CDR3 region is CASSPVSKAEAFF. The CDR3 nucleotides are TGTGCCAGCAGTCCCGTTAGTAAGGCTGAAGCTTTCTTT.

Points on this clone: Distinct nucleotide sequences in the sample also encode this CDR3. The chain combines TRBV19 with TRBJ1-1; D unresolved. Germline lookup yields CDR1 LNHDA and CDR2 SQIVND (reference sequence). The CDR3 has 13 amino acids. Trimming stripped 3 bases from V and 1 base from J, with 6 bases between. For the CDR3, the DNA is TGTGCCAGTAGTATGGGGAAGAACACTGAAGCTTTCTTT. This gives the protein CASSMGKNTEAFF.

The rearrangement joins TRBV6-2 or TRBV6-3 to TRBJ2-7, with TRBD2 matching 11 bases. The CDR3 totals 17 residues. In germline, CDR1 is MNHEY, CDR2 SVGEGT. Trimming removed 2 bases from V and 1 base from J; junction bases left unmatched: 7. DNA of the CDR3: TGTGCCAGCAGTTACCCACTAGCGGGAGCGTCGTCCTACGAGCAGTACTTC. It yields the protein CASSYPLAGASSYEQYF.

The chain links TRBV25-1 to TRBJ2-7; D is uncertain. Trimming took 3 bases from V and 7 from J, leaving 10 bases between them. Germline-derived CDR1 and CDR2 are MGHDK and SYGVNS. The CDR3 is 12 residues long. In DNA, the CDR3 is TGTGCCAGCAGTGACATATCCGAGGAGCAGTACTTC. Residues: CASSDISEEQYF.

The chain couples TRBV27 to TRBJ2-1, with 7 bases aligning to TRBD2. V was pared by 3 bases and J by 3 bases, with 5 bases of the junction left unmatched. The CDR3 spans 15 residues. Germline CDR1 and CDR2: MNHEY and SMNVEV (reference sequence). CDR3 residues: CASSFSASGYNEQFF. The DNA of the CDR3 is TGTGCCAGCAGTTTTAGCGCTAGCGGCTACAATGAGCAGTTCTTC.

This clone was seen just once. The chain links TRBV5-4 to TRBJ1-2, with unresolved D. Germline CDR1 reads SGHNT; CDR2 reads YYREEE (reference sequence). V lost 4 bases to trimming and J lost 6 bases, with 10 bases between them. This CDR3 is built from 12 residues. DNA for the CDR3: TGTGCCAGCAGCGGGATTGGGAATGGCTACACCTTC. It yields the protein CASSGIGNGYTF.

The chain joins TRBV19 to TRBJ2-3; the D gene could be TRBD1 or TRBD2 (5 bases each). V gave up 5 bases and J gave up 0 bases, with 12 bases separating them. The germline CDR1 and CDR2 sequences are LNHDA and SQIVND (reference sequence). This CDR3 is built from 15 residues. CDR3 nucleotide sequence: TGTGCCAGTAGTCCCGGGACGGCTAGCACAGATACGCAGTATTTT. Translating it yields CASSPGTASTDTQYF.

The chain carries TRBV5-4 and TRBJ1-1; the D gene is possibly TRBD1 (5 bases). Germline loops: CDR1 SGHNT, CDR2 YYREEE (reference sequence). Trimming pared 0 bases from V and 3 bases from J, leaving 6 bases between. CDR3 length: 13 residues. CDR3 DNA: TGTGCCAGCAGCTTGGGACAGTACACTGAAGCTTTCTTT. Protein sequence: CASSLGQYTEAFF.

This chain links TRBV29-1 with TRBJ1-1; 7 nucleotides agree with TRBD1. The ends lost 7 bases at V and 5 bases at J; junction bases unmatched: 10. CDR1 and CDR2 from the germline V gene are SQVTM and ANQGSEA. This CDR3 contains 13 residues. The CDR3 DNA reads TGCAGCGGCAGTGACAGGGAGAGGACTGAAGCTTTCTTT. Translation: CSGSDRERTEAFF.

The CDR3 coding sequence is TGTGCCAGCAGCTTGGAGGCTAACTATGGCTACACCTTC. Amino acids: CASSLEANYGYTF. The V gene is TRBV5-6, the J gene TRBJ1-2; no clear D gene. CDR1 and CDR2 (germline): SGHDT, YYEEEE. Trimming pared 0 bases from V and 0 bases from J, leaving 3 bases between. The CDR3 is 13 residues long.

The rearrangement uses TRBV19 and TRBJ1-4, with D perhaps matching TRBD1 (5 bases). V shed 4 bases and J shed 7 bases, with 16 bases lying between them. Germline V gene data show CDR1 as LNHDA and CDR2 as SQIVND (reference sequence). The length of the CDR3 is 15 residues. CDR3 coding DNA: TGTGCCAGTAGTACCCGTGGGGCAGGAGGTGAAAAACTGTTTTTT. Protein: CASSTRGAGGEKLFF.

In DNA, the CDR3 is TGTGCCAGCAGCCTCATAGACATTCAAGAGACCCAGTACTTC. Protein: CASSLIDIQETQYF. The chain combines TRBV5-4 with TRBJ2-5, with D uncertain. This CDR3 contains 14 residues. Germline CDR1 and CDR2: SGHNT and YYREEE (reference sequence). V was cut by 4 bases and J by 2 bases, with 12 bases left in between.

The CDR3 nucleotides read TGTGCCAGCAGTGAATCCAGGGGGCGCGAAGCTTTCTTT. This codes for CASSESRGREAFF. This chain connects TRBV2 to TRBJ1-1, with 8 bases matching TRBD1. The length of the CDR3 is 13 residues. Germline V gene data show CDR1 as SNHLY and CDR2 as FYNNEI. V was clipped by 2 bases and J by 8 bases; unmatched bases: 4. The complete variable domain, with remaining parts taken from reference TRBV2 and TRBJ1-1, reads EPEVTQTPSHQVTQMGQEVILRCVPISNHLYFYWYRQILGQKVEFLVSFYNNEISEKSEIFDDQFSVERPDGSNFTLKIRSTKLEDSAMYFCASSESRGREAFFGQGTRLTVV.

The CDR3 is CASSFSREGREDTQYF. CDR3 nucleotide sequence: TGTGCCAGCAGCTTTTCCCGGGAGGGCCGGGAAGATACGCAGTATTTT. The rearrangement links TRBV7-6 to TRBJ2-3; 8 bases map to TRBD2. V shed 3 bases, J shed 5 bases, and the junction held 10 bases outside the gene matches. Germline lookup yields CDR1 SGHVS and CDR2 FNYEAQ. There are 16 residues in the CDR3.

This chain joins TRBV1 and TRBJ1-2. TRBV1 counts as a pseudogene. This CDR3 is 13 amino acids long. The CDR3 DNA reads TGCACCAGCAGCCCAGAAGACCTCTATGGCTACACCTTC. It translates to CTSSPEDLYGYTF.

This rearrangement joins TRBV18 to TRBJ1-5; D remains unclear. The V end was cut by 3 bases, the J end by 3 bases, with 3 bases between. The germline CDR1 and CDR2 sequences are KGHSH and LQKENI. This CDR3 has 12 amino acids. CDR3 sequence: CASSPDNQPQHF. In DNA, the CDR3 is TGTGCCAGCTCACCCGACAATCAGCCCCAGCATTTT.